Here is one TCR beta chain with its context. Germline lookup yields CDR1 SGHTA and CDR2 FQGNSA. The CDR3 is 12 residues long. Trimming took 5 bases from V and 7 from J, leaving 11 bases between them. The source of the sample is a study of T cell repertoires in cytomegalovirus infection. Each CDR3 protein gets one entry after TCRdb re-called the reads with MiXCR. The sample yields approximately 700,000 distinct CDR3 sequences, 35% to 40% seen once. This sequence joins TRBV7-2 and TRBJ1-2, with D possibly being TRBD1 (5 bases). Sequencing used PBMCs. The receptor was derived from a human donor in good health (CMV status not recorded). Some clones in this sample may be carry-over from other donors' samples. In DNA form, the CDR3 reads TGTGCCAGCAGCCCTGACAGTTCTGGCTACACCTTC. Amino acids: CASSPDSSGYTF.